The 5 T cell receptor beta chains below all came from one sample that was sequenced in a study of cytomegalovirus exposure and HLA in healthy donors. The study ran its PCR with 60 Vbeta and 13 Jbeta primers. Using immunoSEQ multiplex PCR, the repertoire was profiled, and TCRdb retains in-frame clones only, with some absent. The table has 100,000 to 150,000 clones, around 80% seen once. Sample: PBMCs. These receptors were collected from a young woman in good health and CMV-seronegative.

This chain's CDR3 is CSVWGLAGVGNNEQFF. For the CDR3, the DNA is TGCAGCGTTTGGGGACTAGCGGGAGTGGGAAACAATGAGCAGTTCTTC. J is TRBJ2-1 and V is TRBV29-1; TRBD2 agrees at 14 bases. CDR3 length: 16 amino acids. The trim removed 5 bases at V and 5 bases at J, leaving 8 bases unmatched. The germline V gene encodes CDR1 SQVTM and CDR2 ANQGSEA.

The CDR3 loop is CASRSLAAQETQYF. Written as DNA, the CDR3 is TGTGCCAGCAGGAGTCTAGCGGCCCAAGAGACCCAGTACTTC. The V gene is TRBV5-4, the J gene TRBJ2-5; 7 bases are a match to TRBD2. This CDR3 comprises 14 residues. Germline V gene lookup returns CDR1 SGHNT and CDR2 YYREEE (reference sequence). V gave up 5 bases and J gave up 1 base; unmatched junction bases: 5.

The V call is TRBV7-6, the J call TRBJ1-2; D not resolved. CDR1 is SGHVS, CDR2 FNYEAQ, per germline. This CDR3 region has 14 residues. The V and J ends lost 8 bases and 4 bases respectively, with 17 bases between them. The CDR3 DNA is TGTGCCAGCGCTCCCAACGGGAATAGCTATGGCTACACCTTC. Protein sequence: CASAPNGNSYGYTF.

The chain is built from TRBV5-6 and TRBJ1-2; the match to TRBD1 covers 10 bases. The V gene's germline CDR1 is SGHDT and CDR2 YYEEEE. The CDR3 is 15 amino acids. With 4 bases clipped from V and 5 bases from J, the junction kept 8 bases outside the gene matches. CDR3 bases: TGTGCCAGCAGCCAGCCGGGACAGGGGAAGTATGGCTACACCTTC. This gives the protein CASSQPGQGKYGYTF.

This clone appeared a few times. The chain combines TRBV7-9 with TRBJ2-1; D uncertain. This CDR3 contains 11 residues. From germline, CDR1 is SEHNR and CDR2 FQNEAQ (reference sequence). Deletions cut 11 bases from V and 8 bases from J, with 13 bases between. CDR3 DNA: TGTGCCCACGAGGTCAAGTATGAGCAGTTCTTC. Translating it yields CAHEVKYEQFF.